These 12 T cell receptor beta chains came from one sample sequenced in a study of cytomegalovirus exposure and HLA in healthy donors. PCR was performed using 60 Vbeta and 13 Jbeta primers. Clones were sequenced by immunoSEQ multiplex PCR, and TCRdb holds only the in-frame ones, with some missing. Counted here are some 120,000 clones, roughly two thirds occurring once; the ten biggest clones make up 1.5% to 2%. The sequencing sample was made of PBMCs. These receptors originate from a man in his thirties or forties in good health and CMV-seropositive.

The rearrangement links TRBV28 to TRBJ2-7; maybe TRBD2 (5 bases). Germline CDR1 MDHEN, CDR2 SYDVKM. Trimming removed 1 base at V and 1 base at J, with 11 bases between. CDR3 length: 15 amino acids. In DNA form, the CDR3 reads TGTGCCAGCAGTTTATTAGCGAGTGATTCCTACGAGCAGTACTTC. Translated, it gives CASSLLASDSYEQYF.

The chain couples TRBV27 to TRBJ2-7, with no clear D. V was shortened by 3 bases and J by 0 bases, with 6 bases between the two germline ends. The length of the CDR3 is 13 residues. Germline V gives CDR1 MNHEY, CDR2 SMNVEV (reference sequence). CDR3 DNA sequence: TGTGCCAGCAGTTTGAAAGCCTCCTACGAGCAGTACTTC. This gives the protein CASSLKASYEQYF.

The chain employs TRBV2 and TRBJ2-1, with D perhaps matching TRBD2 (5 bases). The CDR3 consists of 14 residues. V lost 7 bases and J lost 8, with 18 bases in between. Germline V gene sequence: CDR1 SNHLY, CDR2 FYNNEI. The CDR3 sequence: CASTPNAQRDEQFF. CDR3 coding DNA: TGTGCCAGCACCCCCAATGCTCAGAGGGATGAGCAGTTCTTC.

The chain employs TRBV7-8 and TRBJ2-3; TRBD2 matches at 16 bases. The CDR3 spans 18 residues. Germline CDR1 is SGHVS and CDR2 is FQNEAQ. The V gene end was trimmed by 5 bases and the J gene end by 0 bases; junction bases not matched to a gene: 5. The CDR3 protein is CASSAGLAGGPSTDTQYF. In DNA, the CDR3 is TGTGCCAGCAGCGCGGGACTAGCGGGAGGGCCTAGCACAGATACGCAGTATTTT.

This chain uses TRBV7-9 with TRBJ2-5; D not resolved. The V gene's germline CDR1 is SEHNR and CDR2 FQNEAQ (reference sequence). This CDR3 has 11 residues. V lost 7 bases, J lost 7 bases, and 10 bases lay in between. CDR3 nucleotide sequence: TGTGCCAGCACCTCCGGGTGGACCCAGTACTTC. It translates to CASTSGWTQYF.

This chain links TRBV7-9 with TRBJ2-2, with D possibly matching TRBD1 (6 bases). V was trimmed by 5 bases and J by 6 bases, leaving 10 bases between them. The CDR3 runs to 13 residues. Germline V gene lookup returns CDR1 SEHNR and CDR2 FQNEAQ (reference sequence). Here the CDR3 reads CASSNSGAGELFF. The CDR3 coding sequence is TGTGCCAGCAGCAATTCAGGGGCCGGGGAGCTGTTTTTT.

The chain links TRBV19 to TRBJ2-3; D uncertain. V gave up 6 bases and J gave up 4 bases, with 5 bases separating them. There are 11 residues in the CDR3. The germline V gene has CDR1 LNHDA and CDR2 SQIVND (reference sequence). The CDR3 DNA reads TGTGCCAGTAGGTCCGCAGATACGCAGTATTTT. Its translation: CASRSADTQYF.

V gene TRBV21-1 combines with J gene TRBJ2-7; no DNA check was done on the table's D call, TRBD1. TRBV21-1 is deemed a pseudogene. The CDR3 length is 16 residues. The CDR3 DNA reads TGTGCCAGCAGCAGTTCCGGGACAGGGGGGCGCTACGAGCAGTACTTC. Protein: CASSSSGTGGRYEQYF.

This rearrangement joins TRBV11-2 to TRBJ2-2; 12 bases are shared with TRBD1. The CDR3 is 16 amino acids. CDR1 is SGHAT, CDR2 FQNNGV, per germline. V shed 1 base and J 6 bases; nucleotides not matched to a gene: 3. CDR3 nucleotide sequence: TGTGCCAGCAGCTTAGTCGGGACAGGGGGCCCCGGGGAGCTGTTTTTT. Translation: CASSLVGTGGPGELFF.

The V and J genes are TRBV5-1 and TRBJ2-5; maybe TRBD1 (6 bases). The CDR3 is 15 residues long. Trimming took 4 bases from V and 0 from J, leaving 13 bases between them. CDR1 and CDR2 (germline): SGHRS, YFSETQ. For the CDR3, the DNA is TGCGCCAGCAGCGCTATGGACAGCGACCAAGAGACCCAGTACTTC. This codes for CASSAMDSDQETQYF.

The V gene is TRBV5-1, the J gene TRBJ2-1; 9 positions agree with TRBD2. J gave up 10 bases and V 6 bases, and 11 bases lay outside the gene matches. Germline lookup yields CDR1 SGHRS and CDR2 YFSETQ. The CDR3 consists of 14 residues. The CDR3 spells CASTELAGIREQFF. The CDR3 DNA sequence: TGCGCCAGCACGGAGCTAGCGGGAATAAGAGAGCAGTTCTTC.

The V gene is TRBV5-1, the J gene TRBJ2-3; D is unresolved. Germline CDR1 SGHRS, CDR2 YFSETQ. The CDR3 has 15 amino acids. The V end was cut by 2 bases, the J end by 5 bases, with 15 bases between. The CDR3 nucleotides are TGCGCCAGCAGCTTAAGGCAGGCCATGAGAGATACGCAGTATTTT. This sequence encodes CASSLRQAMRDTQYF.